The 26 T cell receptor beta chains reported below all come from one sample, sequenced in a study of tumor-infiltrating lymphocytes in oesophageal squamous cell carcinoma (TCRdb year 2016). Library preparation employed PCR. The instrument was an Illumina HiSeq 2000. The raw public reads went through TCRdb reprocessing: fastp at Q25, MiXCR clone calling, in-frame beta chains kept. Each entry is one CDR3 protein sequence, shown with its most common DNA and genes. Counted in this sample were tens of thousands of distinct CDR3 sequences; 38% of them appeared once. 20% to 25% of the sample is held by the ten biggest clonotypes. Specimen: esophageal tumor tissue. Source of these receptors: a male donor with esophageal squamous cell carcinoma.

About this clonotype itself: Mismatch with germline at one junction end may stem from a read error. The V and J genes are TRBV7-7 and TRBJ2-5, with 10 bases matching TRBD2. Germline V lookup: CDR1 SSHAT, CDR2 FNYEAQ (reference sequence). This CDR3 has 15 amino acids. CDR3: CASSQLAGRGETQYF. DNA of the CDR3: TGTGCTAGCAGCCAACTAGCGGGAAGGGGGGAGACCCAGTACTTC. The full variable domain, with the rest looked up from reference TRBV7-7 and TRBJ2-5, is GAGVSQSPRYKVTKRGQDVTLRCDPISSHATLYWYQQALGQGPEFLTYFNYEAQPDKSGLPSDRFSAERPEGSISTLTIQRTEQRDSAMYRCASSQLAGRGETQYFGPGTRLLVL.

This clonotype appeared many times. CDR3 DNA: TGCGCCAGCAGCTTGAGTTCTAGCACAGATACGCAGTATTTT. This encodes CASSLSSSTDTQYF. The chain employs TRBV5-1 and TRBJ2-3; D not certain. The CDR3 consists of 14 residues. The germline V and J ends were trimmed by 1 base and 0 bases, with 6 bases remaining between them. Germline V gives CDR1 SGHRS, CDR2 YFSETQ.

Note on this clonotype: The junction and the germline gene differ at one end; a read error may be behind it. The rearrangement joins TRBV7-2 to TRBJ2-7, with 7 positions matching TRBD1. Germline values: CDR1 SGHTA, CDR2 FQGNSA. The CDR3 length is 14 residues. Written as DNA, the CDR3 is TGTGCCAGCAGCTTAGGGACAGGCAACTCACCCCTCCACTTC. It specifies CASSLGTGNSPLHF.

This clonotype was recorded many times. This sequence may be a read error, since a much larger clone differs from it by one base. V and J are TRBV10-3 and TRBJ2-7; 9 positions match TRBD2. The CDR3 is 13 amino acids. V lost 11 bases to trimming and J lost 7 bases; unmatched junction nucleotides: 12. CDR1 and CDR2 from the germline V gene are ENHRY and SYGVKD. The CDR3 reads CAQASGEGNEQYF. CDR3 nucleotides: TGTGCCCAGGCTAGCGGGGAAGGGAATGAGCAGTACTTC.

The chain uses TRBV7-8 and TRBJ2-3; TRBD2 matches 12 bases. The tail of the sequence fits TRBJ2-1 better, so the J call may be wrong. CDR1 SGHVS and CDR2 FQNEAQ come from the germline V gene. The CDR3 contains 16 residues. The CDR3, as DNA: TGTGCCAGCAGCTTAAGAAGGACTAGCGGGAACAATGAGCAGTTCTTC. Its translation is CASSLRRTSGNNEQFF.

The CDR3 DNA reads as TGTGCCAGCAGCTTAGACGCATCGTTTACCTACAATGAGCAGTTCTTC. This sequence encodes CASSLDASFTYNEQFF. The V gene is TRBV7-2, the J gene TRBJ2-1; D unresolved. V was shortened by 1 base and J by 2 bases, with 12 bases between the two germline ends. This CDR3 is 16 amino acids long. CDR1 is SGHTA and CDR2 is FQGNSA in the germline V gene.

With respect to this clonotype: This CDR3 is missing its conserved last phenylalanine or tryptophan, likely due to a read error. Because the CDR3's place on the DNA is in doubt, the DNA is left out and the CDR3 is given as listed by TCRdb. The rearrangement links TRBV10-2 to TRBJ2-3; the table names TRBD2, a call not compared with the DNA. Germline CDR1 is WSHSY and CDR2 is SAAADI. From its first to its last residue, the CDR3 has 16 amino acids. CDR3 residues: CASSEPGPHYEQYFGP.

The V gene is TRBV2, the J gene TRBJ2-7; unclear D gene. The J call may be wrong; the DNA end is better matched by TRBJ1-2. Per germline, CDR1 SNHLY and CDR2 FYNNEI. The CDR3 totals 14 residues. The CDR3 DNA sequence: TGTGCCAGCAGTGAAGCGCTTCTGGGTAATGGCTACACCTTC. It codes for CASSEALLGNGYTF.

This clonotype is medium-sized (0.01 to 0.1%) by share. The rearrangement uses TRBV7-2 and TRBJ1-1; no clear D gene. V lost 2 bases and J 3 bases, leaving 13 bases between the germline ends. Germline CDR1 reads SGHTA; CDR2 reads FQGNSA. CDR3 length: 15 residues. CDR3 sequence: CASSLQGVTDTEAFF. The CDR3 DNA reads as TGTGCCAGCAGCTTACAAGGTGTGACGGACACTGAAGCTTTCTTT.

This clonotype ranks as medium-sized. The chain has TRBV7-2 and TRBJ2-5; D remains ambiguous. Looked up from germline, CDR1 is SGHTA and CDR2 is FQGNSA. The V end lost 3 bases, the J end lost 5 bases, and 4 bases lay between the germline ends. This CDR3 is 11 amino acids long. CDR3 nucleotides: TGTGCCAGCAGCTTCGGGGAGACCCAGTACTTC. It codes for CASSFGETQYF.

The chain carries TRBV28 and TRBJ2-5; 10 bases match TRBD1. The DNA end lines up better with TRBJ2-7; the J call may be wrong. CDR1 is MDHEN and CDR2 is SYDVKM in the germline V gene. The CDR3 has 16 residues. CDR3 nucleotides: TGTGCCAGCAGTCTACCTCCGGGACAGGGGACCTACGAGCAGTACTTC. Protein product: CASSLPPGQGTYEQYF.

This clonotype was detected many times. Given a much more abundant clone one base away, this may be a read error. The chain recombines TRBV5-1 with TRBJ2-1; unclear D gene. The end of the DNA aligns better with TRBJ2-7, so the J call may be wrong. Germline-derived CDR1 and CDR2 are SGHRS and YFSETQ. The CDR3 spans 12 residues. In nucleotides, the CDR3 is TGCGCCAGCAGCGCCCCGTACAATGAGCAGTACTTC. Amino acid sequence: CASSAPYNEQYF.

This chain joins TRBV30 and TRBJ2-3; no clear D gene. V gave up 3 bases and J gave up 5 bases, with 18 bases separating them. The length of the CDR3 is 15 residues. CDR1 is GTSNPN and CDR2 is SVGIG in the germline V gene (reference sequence). For the CDR3, the DNA is TGTGCCTGGAGCTTAGGGTTGGGTCTTCAAGATACGCAGTATTTT. Translation gives CAWSLGLGLQDTQYF.

The V gene is TRBV25-1, the J gene TRBJ1-1; D unresolved. Germline V gives CDR1 MGHDK, CDR2 SYGVNS. The CDR3 totals 16 residues. Trimming cost V 4 bases and J 6 bases, with 21 bases left between them. CDR3 nucleotides: TGTGCCAGCAGTGGACGGTCGTGGGAAGGATGGTCTGAAGCTTTCTTT. Its protein product is CASSGRSWEGWSEAFF.

As concerns this clonotype: Because the CDR3 is missing its conserved closing phenylalanine or tryptophan, this is likely a read error. No DNA is shown, since the ends of the CDR3 on it are uncertain; the CDR3 is the one TCRdb lists. The chain links TRBV6-1 to TRBJ1-1; no check of the table's D call, TRBD1, against the DNA was made. Looked up from germline, CDR1 is MNHNS and CDR2 is SASEGT. The CDR3 is 18 amino acids long, termini counted. The CDR3 loop reads CASSEASGTSPTSSTSAP.

This clonotype was seen repeatedly, ten times or more. This rearrangement joins TRBV5-1 to TRBJ2-5; D is undetermined. CDR1 is SGHRS, CDR2 YFSETQ, per germline. The germline V and J ends were trimmed by 0 bases and 5 bases, with 5 bases remaining between them. The CDR3 length is 12 residues. The CDR3 spells CASSLDLETQYF. The DNA for the CDR3 is TGCGCCAGCAGCTTGGATCTGGAGACCCAGTACTTC.

In regard to this clonotype: In this CDR3 the conserved last residue, phenylalanine or tryptophan, is missing, so a read error is likely. The limits of the CDR3 on the DNA are not certain, so only TCRdb's listed CDR3 is given. The rearrangement joins TRBV19 to TRBJ2-3; the D call of TRBD1 is as the table states it, not checked on the DNA. Per the germline V gene, CDR1 is LNHDA and CDR2 is SQIVND (reference sequence). The CDR3 comprises 13 residues, both ends counted. The CDR3 region is CASGRGYTFGSGP.

There are many counts of this clonotype. V is TRBV5-1 and J is TRBJ1-2, with D perhaps TRBD1 (5 bases). Per the germline V gene, CDR1 is SGHRS and CDR2 is YFSETQ. The CDR3 extends over 13 amino acids. Trimming shortened V by 3 bases and J by 4 bases, and 10 bases separated the two germline ends. CDR3: CASSSGTTYGYTF. CDR3 in DNA: TGCGCCAGCAGCTCCGGGACCACCTATGGCTACACCTTC.

The chain carries TRBV2 and TRBJ2-5; unclear D gene. The CDR3 loop spans 13 amino acids. V was pared by 2 bases and J by 0 bases, with 4 bases between. Germline values: CDR1 SNHLY, CDR2 FYNNEI. CDR3 loop: CASSETYQETQYF. The CDR3 DNA is TGTGCCAGCAGTGAAACCTACCAAGAGACCCAGTACTTC.

The chain joins TRBV19 to TRBJ1-1; 8 nucleotides line up with TRBD1. From germline, CDR1 is LNHDA and CDR2 SQIVND (reference sequence). The J segment lost 2 bases and the V segment lost 3 bases, leaving 5 bases of the junction unmatched. The CDR3 runs to 15 residues. The CDR3 spells CASSIQGARNTEAFF. DNA for the CDR3: TGTGCCAGTAGTATCCAGGGGGCGAGAAACACTGAAGCTTTCTTT.

This clonotype was recorded many times. The chain combines TRBV28 with TRBJ1-4, with D tentatively TRBD1 (5 bases). The CDR3 sequence is 13 residues long. Per germline, CDR1 MDHEN and CDR2 SYDVKM. With 6 bases removed from V and 11 bases from J, the gap between germline ends came to 16 bases. CDR3 coding DNA: TGTGCCAGCAGACCCGGGACCCCTGGGAAACTGTTTTTT. It encodes CASRPGTPGKLFF. The entire variable domain, with the rest obtained from reference TRBV28 and TRBJ1-4, is as follows: DVKVTQSSRYLVKRTGEKVFLECVQDMDHENMFWYRQDPGLGLRLIYFSYDVKMKEKGDIPEGYSVSREKKERFSLILESASTNQTSMYLCASRPGTPGKLFFGSGTQLSVL.

V usage is TRBV7-2 and J usage is TRBJ2-1, with 7 bases that match TRBD2. The V gene's germline CDR1 is SGHTA and CDR2 FQGNSA. This CDR3 spans 13 amino acids. The V segment lost 2 bases and the J segment 8 bases; nucleotides outside the gene matches: 3. This chain's CDR3 is CASSLRGGHEQFF. In DNA form, the CDR3 reads TGTGCCAGCAGCTTAAGGGGAGGGCATGAGCAGTTCTTC.

The chain couples TRBV7-8 to TRBJ1-1, with 8 nucleotides matching TRBD1. Trimming at V came to 1 base and at J to 0 bases, leaving 4 bases not matched to a gene. CDR1 SGHVS and CDR2 FQNEAQ come from the germline V gene. The CDR3 length is 16 residues. The chain's CDR3 is CASSLGQGAVNTEAFF. DNA of the CDR3: TGTGCCAGCAGCTTAGGTCAGGGGGCGGTGAACACTGAAGCTTTCTTT.

In the case of this clonotype: A much larger clone differs from this one at a single base, so this may be a read error. This chain uses TRBV11-1 with TRBJ2-5; possibly TRBD1 or TRBD2 for D (5 bases each). V was cut by 1 base and J by 11 bases, with 29 bases left in between. The CDR3 sequence is 18 residues long. The V gene's germline CDR1 is SGHAT and CDR2 FQDESV (reference sequence). The CDR3, as DNA: TGTGCCAGCAGCTTAGGGACTTTGCAGGGTATTACCTACAATGAGCAGTACTTC. Translated: CASSLGTLQGITYNEQYF.

V and J are TRBV7-8 and TRBJ2-1; 8 bases match TRBD1. The V segment lost 0 bases and the J segment 5 bases; nucleotides outside the gene matches: 12. CDR3 length: 18 amino acids. From germline, CDR1 is SGHVS and CDR2 FQNEAQ. CDR3 sequence (DNA): TGTGCCAGCAGCTTAGCACACCCTCGGGACAGGAGAAACAATGAGCAGTTCTTC. Translated: CASSLAHPRDRRNNEQFF. The variable domain in full, completed from reference TRBV7-8 and TRBJ2-1, reads GAGVSQSPRYKVAKRGQDVALRCDPISGHVSLFWYQQALGQGPEFLTYFQNEAQLDKSGLPSDRFFAERPEGSVSTLKIQRTQQEDSAVYLCASSLAHPRDRRNNEQFFGPGTRLTVL.

Judged by abundance, this clonotype is medium-sized (0.01 to 0.1%). The chain combines TRBV12-3 or TRBV12-4 with TRBJ1-6, with TRBD1 matching over 7 bases. Losses at the gene ends were 7 bases for V and 6 bases for J; bases not matched to a gene: 6. The CDR3 has 14 residues. The CDR3 region is CASTRGGVNSPLHF. The CDR3 DNA is TGTGCCAGCACCAGGGGGGGTGTTAATTCACCCCTCCACTTT.